The 8 T cell receptor beta chains below all came from one sample that was sequenced in a study of cytomegalovirus exposure and HLA in healthy donors. TCRdb's copy holds only in-frame clones and misses some; the assay was immunoSEQ multiplex PCR. The sample has more than 250,000 clones, about 90% seen once. Source material: PBMCs. Every receptor here comes from a woman younger than 45 in good health and CMV-seropositive.

V is TRBV28 and J is TRBJ1-1, with D hard to call. The CDR3 totals 12 residues. V was trimmed by 6 bases and J by 10 bases, leaving 15 bases between them. The germline gives CDR1 MDHEN, CDR2 SYDVKM. The CDR3 here is CASSPQVLGAFF. CDR3 coding DNA: TGTGCCAGCAGCCCCCAGGTTTTGGGAGCTTTCTTT. Using reference TRBV28 and TRBJ1-1 for the parts outside the CDR3, the full variable domain is DVKVTQSSRYLVKRTGEKVFLECVQDMDHENMFWYRQDPGLGLRLIYFSYDVKMKEKGDIPEGYSVSREKKERFSLILESASTNQTSMYLCASSPQVLGAFFGQGTRLTVV.

This clone was picked up a small number of times. The rearrangement uses TRBV5-5 and TRBJ1-2; 7 bases are shared with TRBD1. Germline V gene lookup returns CDR1 SGHKS and CDR2 YYEKEE (reference sequence). The CDR3 is 14 amino acids. V shed 3 bases and J 9 bases; nucleotides not matched to a gene: 11. The CDR3 region is CASSSTGSSFSYTF. CDR3 DNA sequence: TGTGCCAGCAGCTCGACAGGGAGTTCCTTCAGCTACACCTTC.

This chain uses TRBV4-1 with TRBJ2-1, with TRBD2 matching 7 bases. The CDR3 length is 14 residues. V shed 8 bases, J shed 6 bases, and the junction held 10 bases outside the gene matches. Germline lookup yields CDR1 MGHRA and CDR2 YSYEKL. CDR3 protein: CASEFGGTSNEQFF. As DNA, the CDR3 is TGCGCCAGCGAATTCGGGGGGACTTCCAATGAGCAGTTCTTC.

The rearrangement uses TRBV19 and TRBJ2-5, with 8 bases fitting TRBD1. CDR3 length: 16 residues. Germline V gives CDR1 LNHDA, CDR2 SQIVND (reference sequence). V lost 7 bases and J lost 5; bases outside the gene matches: 15. The CDR3 reads CASTQYRRGRGETQYF. The CDR3 region has the DNA TGTGCCAGTACCCAATACCGCAGGGGGCGAGGGGAGACCCAGTACTTC.

V is TRBV27 and J is TRBJ1-3; D gene ambiguous. The CDR3 sequence is 19 residues long. V was pared by 6 bases and J by 1 base, with 25 bases between. CDR1 MNHEY and CDR2 SMNVEV come from the germline V gene (reference sequence). Here the CDR3 DNA reads TGTGCCAGCAGCCAATTTGGTCTTTCGACGGTGGGATCTGGAAACACCATATATTTT. Residues: CASSQFGLSTVGSGNTIYF.

The chain uses TRBV5-1 and TRBJ1-2, with TRBD1 as a possible D gene (5 bases). The CDR3 has 13 amino acids. V lost 4 bases and J lost 4, with 11 bases in between. Germline loops: CDR1 SGHRS, CDR2 YFSETQ. The CDR3: CASSEDSPYGYTF. As DNA, the CDR3 is TGCGCCAGCAGCGAAGACAGTCCCTATGGCTACACCTTC.

The J gene is TRBJ2-7, the V gene TRBV4-3; TRBD2 matches at 12 bases. The CDR3 spans 15 residues. The germline CDR1 and CDR2 sequences are LGHNA and YSLEER. After removal of 4 bases from V and 1 base from J, the junction contained 2 bases not matched to a gene. The CDR3 coding sequence is TGCGCCAGCAGCCCTGGACTAGCGGGATCCTACGAGCAGTACTTC. Translation: CASSPGLAGSYEQYF.

The chain carries TRBV7-9 and TRBJ2-7; 10 bases map to TRBD1. The CDR3 length is 15 residues. Germline assignment: CDR1 SEHNR and CDR2 FQNEAQ (reference sequence). The V gene end was trimmed by 5 bases and the J gene end by 5 bases; junction bases not matched to a gene: 9. The DNA of the CDR3 is TGTGCCAGCAGCCGAGCCGGGACAGGGGATGACGAGCAGTACTTC. Translation: CASSRAGTGDDEQYF. Together with reference TRBV7-9 and TRBJ2-7, the CDR3 gives the full variable domain: DTGVSQNPRHKITKRGQNVTFRCDPISEHNRLYWYRQTLGQGPEFLTYFQNEAQLEKSRLLSDRFSAERPKGSFSTLEIQRTEQGDSAMYLCASSRAGTGDDEQYFGPGTRLTVT.